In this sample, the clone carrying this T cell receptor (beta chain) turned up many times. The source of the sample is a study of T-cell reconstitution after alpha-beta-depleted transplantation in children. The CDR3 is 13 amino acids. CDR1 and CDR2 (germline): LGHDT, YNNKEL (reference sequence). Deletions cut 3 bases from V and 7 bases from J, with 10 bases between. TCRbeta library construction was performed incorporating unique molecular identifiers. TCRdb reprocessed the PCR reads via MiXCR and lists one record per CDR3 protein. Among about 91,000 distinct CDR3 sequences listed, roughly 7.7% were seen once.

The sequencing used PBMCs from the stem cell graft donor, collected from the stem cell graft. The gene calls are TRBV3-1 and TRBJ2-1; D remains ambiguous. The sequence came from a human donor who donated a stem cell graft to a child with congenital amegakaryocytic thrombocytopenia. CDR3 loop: CASSHIGRNEQFF. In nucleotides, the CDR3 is TGTGCCAGCAGCCATATCGGTAGGAATGAGCAGTTCTTC.